The 25 T cell receptor beta chains given below trace back to one sample, sequenced in a study of cytomegalovirus exposure and HLA in healthy donors. Vbeta (60) and Jbeta (13) primers were used in the PCR. Produced via immunoSEQ multiplex PCR; TCRdb's table is partial and in-frame only. The profile covers 150,000 to 200,000 clones, with approximately 76% appearing a single time and approximately 1.3% taken by the ten largest. The sample taken for sequencing was PBMCs. These receptors came from a man in his sixties in good health and CMV-seronegative.

This clone was picked up a small number of times. CDR3 DNA: TGTGCCAGCAGTGATCCAGGGGGCTCCACAGATACGCAGTATTTT. Protein product: CASSDPGGSTDTQYF. The chain has TRBV7-6 and TRBJ2-3; TRBD1 aligns across 8 bases. The CDR3 has 15 residues. With V trimmed by 6 bases and J by 2 bases, 7 bases remained unmatched. Germline V gene data show CDR1 as SGHVS and CDR2 as FNYEAQ.

This chain links TRBV19 with TRBJ1-4; D is unclear. V dropped 5 bases and J dropped 0 bases, with 16 bases sitting between them. Germline CDR1 is LNHDA and CDR2 is SQIVND (reference sequence). CDR3 size: 17 residues. DNA for the CDR3: TGTGCCAGTAGTCCCAACCCCCGCCGGGCAACTAATGAAAAACTGTTTTTT. Translated, it gives CASSPNPRRATNEKLFF.

This clone came up once. The chain combines TRBV21-1 with TRBJ2-1; TRBD2 reflects the table's D call only, with no check against the DNA. TRBV21-1 is a pseudogene locus. The CDR3 consists of 13 residues. CDR3 protein: CATPAGAYNEQFF. Written as DNA, the CDR3 is TGTGCCACCCCCGCCGGGGCCTACAATGAGCAGTTCTTC.

The chain combines TRBV19 with TRBJ2-3; 9 bases fit TRBD2. Germline CDR1 LNHDA, CDR2 SQIVND (reference sequence). This CDR3 spans 15 amino acids. Trimming cost V 1 base and J 1 base; bases outside gene matches: 0. The CDR3 bases are TGTGCCAGTAGTATAGCTAGCGGGGGCACAGATACGCAGTATTTT. Its protein product is CASSIASGGTDTQYF.

The genes are TRBV19 and TRBJ2-2; 8 bases map to TRBD1. CDR3 length: 15 amino acids. The junction had 6 bases not matched to a gene; V was cut back by 7 bases and J by 2 bases. Looked up from germline, CDR1 is LNHDA and CDR2 is SQIVND (reference sequence). The CDR3 DNA follows: TGTGCCAGTATTGCCAGGGGGCGTAACACCGGGGAGCTGTTTTTT. Protein: CASIARGRNTGELFF.

The V call is TRBV5-1, the J call TRBJ2-2; 8 bases fit TRBD1. The germline V gene encodes CDR1 SGHRS and CDR2 YFSETQ. V dropped 4 bases and J dropped 7; count of bases not matched to a gene: 9. The CDR3 is made up of 15 amino acids. The CDR3 spells CASSPGQGRSGELFF. The CDR3 DNA is TGCGCCAGCAGCCCCGGACAGGGAAGAAGCGGGGAGCTGTTTTTT.

The chain combines TRBV28 with TRBJ2-1; no definite D call. Germline V lookup: CDR1 MDHEN, CDR2 SYDVKM. Trimming shortened V by 7 bases and J by 6 bases, and 16 bases separated the two germline ends. The CDR3 is made up of 14 amino acids. CDR3 loop: CASTPLILPNEQFF. As DNA, the CDR3 is TGTGCCAGCACCCCACTGATCCTCCCCAATGAGCAGTTCTTC.

This rearrangement joins TRBV5-1 to TRBJ2-1; 7 bases match TRBD1. The germline V gene encodes CDR1 SGHRS and CDR2 YFSETQ. V lost 4 bases to trimming and J lost 4 bases; unmatched junction nucleotides: 8. CDR3 size: 15 residues. CDR3 sequence: CASSVSGTEYNEQFF. The CDR3 nucleotides are TGCGCCAGCAGCGTATCCGGGACAGAATACAATGAGCAGTTCTTC.

The chain recombines TRBV29-1 with TRBJ1-3, with TRBD1 as a possible D gene (6 bases). From germline, CDR1 is SQVTM and CDR2 ANQGSEA. CDR3 length equals 13 residues. The V end lost 7 bases, the J end lost 0 bases, and 10 bases lay between the germline ends. In DNA, the CDR3 is TGCAGCGCCGGACAGTCCTCTGGAAACACCATATATTTT. This codes for CSAGQSSGNTIYF. The complete variable domain, with remaining parts taken from reference TRBV29-1 and TRBJ1-3, reads SAVISQKPSRDICQRGTSLTIQCQVDSQVTMMFWYRQQPGQSLTLIATANQGSEATYESGFVIDKFPISRPNLTFSTLTVSNMSPEDSSIYLCSAGQSSGNTIYFGEGSWLTVV.

The V and J genes are TRBV9 and TRBJ2-1; 9 positions match TRBD2. The CDR3 extends over 16 amino acids. Germline CDR1 SGDLS, CDR2 YYNGEE. V was clipped by 0 bases and J by 3 bases; unmatched bases: 4. CDR3 protein: CASSVVPAGGYNEQFF. For the CDR3, the DNA is TGTGCCAGCAGCGTAGTACCAGCGGGGGGCTACAATGAGCAGTTCTTC.

This clone was seen more than once but under ten times. The J gene is TRBJ1-2, the V gene TRBV7-2, with D unresolved. In germline, CDR1 is SGHTA, CDR2 FQGNSA. With 1 base removed from V and 2 bases from J, the gap between germline ends came to 8 bases. This CDR3 spans 14 amino acids. CDR3 bases: TGTGCCAGCAGCTTAGGGTCAACAAACTATGGCTACACCTTC. Its protein product is CASSLGSTNYGYTF.

The chain employs TRBV5-1 and TRBJ1-2, with TRBD1 matching 7 bases. J was trimmed by 5 bases and V by 0 bases; bases with no gene match: 13. This CDR3 spans 17 amino acids. CDR1 and CDR2 (germline): SGHRS, YFSETQ. The CDR3 spells CASSLAAGGMGFYGYTF. Written as DNA, the CDR3 is TGCGCCAGCAGCTTGGCGGCAGGGGGGATGGGGTTTTATGGCTACACCTTC.

V is TRBV10-3 and J is TRBJ2-2; tentative D call: TRBD2 (6 bases). V lost 4 bases and J 1 base, leaving 10 bases between the germline ends. The CDR3 has 15 residues. Germline-derived CDR1 and CDR2 are ENHRY and SYGVKD. The CDR3 here is CAISAEGLNTGELFF. The CDR3 DNA sequence: TGTGCCATCAGTGCGGAGGGCCTGAACACCGGGGAGCTGTTTTTT.

This clone turned up a few times. The chain carries TRBV7-3 and TRBJ2-4; D is undetermined. The CDR3 length is 17 residues. Per germline, CDR1 SGHTA and CDR2 FQGTGA. Trimming took off 3 bases at V and 1 base at J, with 16 bases between the two ends. The CDR3 nucleotides read TGTGCCAGCAGCTTGAGGAGCAGTCACGACGCCAAAAACATTCAGTACTTC. Amino acid sequence: CASSLRSSHDAKNIQYF. The complete variable domain, with remaining parts taken from reference TRBV7-3 and TRBJ2-4, reads GAGVSQTPSNKVTEKGKYVELRCDPISGHTALYWYRQSLGQGPEFLIYFQGTGAADDSGLPNDRFFAVRPEGSVSTLKIQRTERGDSAVYLCASSLRSSHDAKNIQYFGAGTRLSVL.

This chain joins TRBV29-1 and TRBJ1-2; 11 nucleotides match TRBD1. V lost 3 bases, J lost 1 base, and 4 bases stayed unmatched. There are 15 residues in the CDR3. In germline, CDR1 is SQVTM, CDR2 ANQGSEA. The CDR3 spells CSVDFGTGGNYGYTF. CDR3 in DNA: TGCAGCGTTGATTTTGGGACAGGGGGTAACTATGGCTACACCTTC.

This sequence joins TRBV4-3 and TRBJ1-2, with 7 positions matching TRBD1. V dropped 0 bases and J dropped 1; count of bases not matched to a gene: 5. Per the germline V gene, CDR1 is LGHNA and CDR2 is YSLEER. CDR3 length equals 16 residues. CDR3 DNA: TGCGCCAGCAGCCAAGATTGGGGACAGAATAACTATGGCTACACCTTC. It encodes CASSQDWGQNNYGYTF.

The genes are TRBV19 and TRBJ2-6; D might be TRBD1 (6 bases). Germline values: CDR1 LNHDA, CDR2 SQIVND (reference sequence). V was clipped by 5 bases and J by 0 bases, with 11 bases between them. This CDR3 spans 16 amino acids. The CDR3: CASSESRGSGANVLTF. As DNA, the CDR3 is TGTGCCAGTAGTGAATCCAGGGGCTCTGGGGCCAACGTCCTGACTTTC.

This clone was counted a single time. The chain links TRBV15 to TRBJ2-3; tentatively, D is TRBD1 (6 bases). CDR1 and CDR2 from the germline V gene are LNHNV and YYDKDF (reference sequence). The V end lost 0 bases, the J end lost 4 bases, and 29 bases lay between the germline ends. The CDR3 is made up of 21 amino acids. The CDR3 loop is CATSRERLGSGSLQGADTQYF. The CDR3 bases are TGTGCCACCAGCAGAGAGCGGCTCGGGTCAGGCTCCTTACAGGGTGCAGATACGCAGTATTTT.

The genes are TRBV2 and TRBJ2-1; D possibly corresponds to TRBD2 (6 bases). V dropped 3 bases and J dropped 0 bases, with 9 bases sitting between them. This CDR3 is built from 15 residues. CDR1 is SNHLY and CDR2 is FYNNEI in the germline V gene. The CDR3 coding sequence is TGTGCCAGCAGTGAGGCGGGAAGCTCCTACAATGAGCAGTTCTTC. It yields the protein CASSEAGSSYNEQFF.

The gene calls are TRBV6-5 and TRBJ2-3; possibly TRBD2 for D (5 bases). This CDR3 contains 15 residues. Between the trimmed V and J ends, which lost 4 bases and 4 bases, there was a span of 15 bases. Germline CDR1 reads MNHEY; CDR2 reads SVGAGI. CDR3 coding DNA: TGTGCCAGCAGTTCCCGCCTTTGGGAGCCAGATACGCAGTATTTT. Translating it yields CASSSRLWEPDTQYF.

This clone was detected only once. The gene calls are TRBV5-1 and TRBJ1-2, with 7 bases lining up with TRBD1. J gave up 8 bases and V 0 bases, and 10 bases lay outside the gene matches. Per germline, CDR1 SGHRS and CDR2 YFSETQ. The CDR3 has 15 residues. In nucleotides, the CDR3 is TGCGCCAGCAGCTTGGCTGGCAGGGGGGCTAGAGGCTACACCTTC. Translation gives CASSLAGRGARGYTF.

This clone was seen a handful of times. The chain is built from TRBV4-1 and TRBJ1-5; D is uncertain. CDR3 length: 17 residues. The V gene's germline CDR1 is MGHRA and CDR2 YSYEKL. Trimming stripped 3 bases from V and 6 bases from J, with 21 bases between. This CDR3 reads CASSQGSPGSLGQPQHF. For the CDR3, the DNA is TGCGCCAGCAGCCAGGGCTCTCCGGGATCACTGGGTCAGCCCCAGCATTTT.

The chain has TRBV29-1 and TRBJ2-3, with 8 bases aligning to TRBD2. Germline V lookup: CDR1 SQVTM, CDR2 ANQGSEA. The J segment lost 2 bases and the V segment lost 3 bases, leaving 7 bases of the junction unmatched. CDR3 size: 15 residues. CDR3 nucleotide sequence: TGCAGCGTTGACGGCGGGAGGTCTCACACAGATACGCAGTATTTT. Its translation is CSVDGGRSHTDTQYF.

The V and J genes are TRBV6-6 and TRBJ1-5; D perhaps matches TRBD1 (5 bases). This CDR3 is built from 15 residues. V dropped 5 bases and J dropped 0 bases, with 11 bases sitting between them. Germline V gene sequence: CDR1 MNHNY, CDR2 SVGAGI (reference sequence). This CDR3 reads CASSRQIVSNQPQHF. DNA of the CDR3: TGTGCCAGCAGTAGACAGATCGTTAGCAATCAGCCCCAGCATTTT.

The V and J genes are TRBV5-1 and TRBJ2-2; maybe TRBD2 (6 bases). V lost 6 bases, J lost 0 bases, and 18 bases lay in between. The CDR3 has 17 amino acids. Looked up from germline, CDR1 is SGHRS and CDR2 is YFSETQ. The CDR3 spells CASTKSLGTPNTGELFF. The CDR3 DNA reads as TGCGCCAGCACAAAGTCTCTCGGGACTCCGAACACCGGGGAGCTGTTTTTT.